This passage covers 7 T cell receptor beta chains from one sample sequenced in a study of blood T cell repertoires in COVID-19. Method: immunoSEQ multiplex PCR; TCRdb's copy keeps in-frame clones and lacks some. Here the sample spans approximately 100,000 clones, around 66% being singletons. The sequencing input was peripheral blood. These receptors were taken from a man older than 75 with acute or convalescent COVID-19.

The rearrangement joins TRBV28 to TRBJ1-5; D remains unclear. Germline CDR1 is MDHEN and CDR2 is SYDVKM. Trimming removed 8 bases from V and 5 bases from J, with 10 bases in between. There are 12 residues in the CDR3. As DNA, the CDR3 is TGTGCCAGCTGGAGGAAGGATCAGCCCCAGCATTTT. It encodes CASWRKDQPQHF.

The chain is built from TRBV9 and TRBJ2-1; 8 nucleotides align to TRBD2. The CDR3 length is 16 residues. Per the germline V gene, CDR1 is SGDLS and CDR2 is YYNGEE. The V segment lost 4 bases and the J segment 4 bases; nucleotides outside the gene matches: 10. The CDR3, as DNA: TGTGCCAGCAGCTTAACGGGGGGGCGGCAATACAATGAGCAGTTCTTC. This translates into CASSLTGGRQYNEQFF.

This clone turned up a few times. The same CDR3 is also encoded by other DNA sequences in this sample. The chain links TRBV7-8 to TRBJ2-1; D is uncertain. Germline values: CDR1 SGHVS, CDR2 FQNEAQ. The CDR3 covers 11 residues. V lost 5 bases, J lost 4 bases, and 3 bases lay in between. The DNA for the CDR3 is TGTGCCAGCAGCCCTTACAATGAGCAGTTCTTC. It codes for CASSPYNEQFF.

The chain combines TRBV5-6 with TRBJ1-1, with 7 bases lining up with TRBD1. The V gene end was trimmed by 6 bases and the J gene end by 1 base; junction bases not matched to a gene: 9. Germline V gives CDR1 SGHDT, CDR2 YYEEEE. This CDR3 has 15 residues. The CDR3 coding sequence is TGTGCCAGCACCAGGGGGTCCGGGAAGAACACTGAAGCTTTCTTT. Translating gives CASTRGSGKNTEAFF.

This clone was detected many times. The chain recombines TRBV9 with TRBJ1-6, with 8 bases aligning to TRBD1. The CDR3 has 14 amino acids. With V trimmed by 4 bases and J by 10 bases, 7 bases remained unmatched. Germline CDR1 SGDLS, CDR2 YYNGEE. The CDR3 spells CASSTTGVGSPLHF. In DNA, the CDR3 is TGTGCCAGCAGCACGACAGGGGTAGGGTCACCCCTCCACTTT.

This clone was counted only a few times. This chain joins TRBV5-8 and TRBJ2-3; D is unclear. CDR1 is SGHTS and CDR2 is YDEGEE in the germline V gene. Trimming cost V 0 bases and J 2 bases, with 4 bases left between them. CDR3 length equals 13 residues. The DNA of the CDR3 is TGTGCCAGCAGCTTGGGCTACACAGATACGCAGTATTTT. Protein product: CASSLGYTDTQYF.

Only a few counts were recorded for this clone. This chain uses TRBV9 with TRBJ2-1, with 14 bases lining up with TRBD2. V lost 0 bases and J lost 5; bases outside the gene matches: 1. The CDR3 covers 16 residues. Germline V lookup: CDR1 SGDLS, CDR2 YYNGEE. The CDR3 region is CASSVGGLAGDNEQFF. The DNA of the CDR3 is TGTGCCAGCAGCGTAGGGGGACTAGCGGGAGACAATGAGCAGTTCTTC.